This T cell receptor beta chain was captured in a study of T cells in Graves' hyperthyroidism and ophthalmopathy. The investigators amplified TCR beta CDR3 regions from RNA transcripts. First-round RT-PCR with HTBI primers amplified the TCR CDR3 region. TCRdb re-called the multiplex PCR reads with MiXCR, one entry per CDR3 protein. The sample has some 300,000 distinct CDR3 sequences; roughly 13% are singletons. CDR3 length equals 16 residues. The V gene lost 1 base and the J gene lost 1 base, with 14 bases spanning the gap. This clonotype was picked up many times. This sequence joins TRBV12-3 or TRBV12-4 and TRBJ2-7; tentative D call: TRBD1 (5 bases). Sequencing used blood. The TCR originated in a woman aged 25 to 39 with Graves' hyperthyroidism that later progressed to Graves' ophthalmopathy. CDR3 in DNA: TGTGCCAGCAGTTTAGTCTGGGGCCTTCTTTCCTACGAGCAGTACTTC. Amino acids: CASSLVWGLLSYEQYF.